This TCR beta chain was found in a study of neurological immune-mediated disorders. Study-level information: Relapsing-remitting forms accounted for about 90% of the 34 multiple sclerosis patients and secondary progressive forms for 3. Study findings and constraints: The highest TCR clonal expansion occurred in HTLV-1-associated myelopathy; multiple sclerosis fell below healthy controls. Subjects shared no identical expanded-clone CDR3 amino acid sequences, suggesting private TCR-beta repertoires in all groups.

Trimming cost V 1 base and J 0 bases; bases outside gene matches: 6. The CDR3 covers 17 residues. Germline V gene sequence: CDR1 SGHVS, CDR2 FNYEAQ. One entry per CDR3 protein results from TCRdb running MiXCR on the 5' RACE reads. The repertoire holds 54,000 or so distinct CDR3 sequences, with under 4.5% as singletons. This clonotype was counted ten times or more. What it recognizes is unknown. The sequence was obtained from a woman in her twenties or thirties with multiple sclerosis. The specimen was PBMCs. The chain couples TRBV7-6 to TRBJ2-5; the match to TRBD2 covers 9 bases. The CDR3 DNA reads as TGTGCCAGCAGCTTAGGGGTGAGCGGGAGGTACCAAGAGACCCAGTACTTC. Translated: CASSLGVSGRYQETQYF.